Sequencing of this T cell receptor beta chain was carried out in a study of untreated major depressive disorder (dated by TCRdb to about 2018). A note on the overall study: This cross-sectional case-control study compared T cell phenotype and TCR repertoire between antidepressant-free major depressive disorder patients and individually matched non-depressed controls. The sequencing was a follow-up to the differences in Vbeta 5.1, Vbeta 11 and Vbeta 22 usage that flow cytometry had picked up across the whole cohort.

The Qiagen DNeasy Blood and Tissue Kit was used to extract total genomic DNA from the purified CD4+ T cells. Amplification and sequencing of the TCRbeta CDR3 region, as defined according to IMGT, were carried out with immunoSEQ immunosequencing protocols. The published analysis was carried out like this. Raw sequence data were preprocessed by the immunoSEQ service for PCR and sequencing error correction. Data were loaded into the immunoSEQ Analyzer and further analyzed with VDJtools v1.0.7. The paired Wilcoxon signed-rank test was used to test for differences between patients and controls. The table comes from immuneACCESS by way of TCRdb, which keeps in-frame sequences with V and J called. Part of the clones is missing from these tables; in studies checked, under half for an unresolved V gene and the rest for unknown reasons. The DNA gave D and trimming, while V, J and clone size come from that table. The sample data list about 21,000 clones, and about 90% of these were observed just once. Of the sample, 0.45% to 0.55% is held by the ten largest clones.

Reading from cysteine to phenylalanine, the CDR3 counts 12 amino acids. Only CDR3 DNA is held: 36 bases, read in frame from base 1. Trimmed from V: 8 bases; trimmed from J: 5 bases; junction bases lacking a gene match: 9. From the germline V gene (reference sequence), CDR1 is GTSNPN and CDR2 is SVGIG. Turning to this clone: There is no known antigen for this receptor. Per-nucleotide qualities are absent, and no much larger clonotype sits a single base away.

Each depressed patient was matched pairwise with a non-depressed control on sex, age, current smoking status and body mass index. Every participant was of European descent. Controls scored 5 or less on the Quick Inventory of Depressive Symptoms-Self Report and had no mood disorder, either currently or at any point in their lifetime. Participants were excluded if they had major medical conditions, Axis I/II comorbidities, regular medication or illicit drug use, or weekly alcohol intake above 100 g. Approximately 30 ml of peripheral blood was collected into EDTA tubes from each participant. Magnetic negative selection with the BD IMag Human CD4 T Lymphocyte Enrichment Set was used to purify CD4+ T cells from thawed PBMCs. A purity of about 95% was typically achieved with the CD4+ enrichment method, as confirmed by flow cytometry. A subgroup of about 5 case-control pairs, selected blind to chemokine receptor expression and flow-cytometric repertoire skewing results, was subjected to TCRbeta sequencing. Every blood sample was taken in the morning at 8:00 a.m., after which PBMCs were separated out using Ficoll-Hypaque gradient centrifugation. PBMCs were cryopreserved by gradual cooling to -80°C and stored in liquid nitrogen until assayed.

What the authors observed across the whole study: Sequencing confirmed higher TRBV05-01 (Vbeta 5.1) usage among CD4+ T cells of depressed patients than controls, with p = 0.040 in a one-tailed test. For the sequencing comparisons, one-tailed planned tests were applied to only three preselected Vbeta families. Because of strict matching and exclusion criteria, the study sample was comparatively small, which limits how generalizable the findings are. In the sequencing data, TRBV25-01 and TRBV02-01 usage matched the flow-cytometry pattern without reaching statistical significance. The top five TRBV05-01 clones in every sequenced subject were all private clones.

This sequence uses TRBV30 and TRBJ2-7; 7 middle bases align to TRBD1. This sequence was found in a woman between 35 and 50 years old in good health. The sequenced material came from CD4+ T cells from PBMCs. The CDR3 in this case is CAGSRGYDEQYF. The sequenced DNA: TGTGCCGGAAGCAGGGGGTACGACGAGCAGTACTTC.